The 9 T cell receptor beta chains given below trace back to one sample, sequenced in a study of STAT5B mutations in CD4+ large granular lymphocyte leukemia. The table came from immunoSEQ multiplex PCR; TCRdb's copy has only in-frame clones and leaves some out. The sample has about 30,000 clones; around two thirds are singletons. The specimen sequenced was CD4+ T cells from blood buffy coats. The source of these receptors is a human donor in good health.

V gene TRBV5-1 combines with J gene TRBJ2-7, with TRBD1 matching over 12 bases. Germline assignment: CDR1 SGHRS and CDR2 YFSETQ. CDR3 length: 14 amino acids. The trim removed 4 bases at V and 7 bases at J, leaving 6 bases unmatched. The CDR3: CASSQGQGASEQYF. In DNA, the CDR3 is TGCGCCAGCAGCCAGGGACAGGGGGCGAGTGAGCAGTACTTC.

This clone was detected a few times. This chain links TRBV7-3 with TRBJ1-2; 7 bases match TRBD1. The V gene end was trimmed by 5 bases and the J gene end by 4 bases; junction bases not matched to a gene: 4. The CDR3 spans 13 residues. Germline CDR1 is SGHTA and CDR2 is FQGTGA. In DNA form, the CDR3 reads TGTGCCAGCAGCCCGGGACAGATCTATGGCTACACCTTC. Its translation is CASSPGQIYGYTF.

This clone was counted only a few times. The chain joins TRBV5-4 to TRBJ2-1; TRBD2 is a possible D gene (5 bases). Germline CDR1 is SGHNT and CDR2 is YYREEE (reference sequence). The CDR3 has 15 residues. The V gene lost 0 bases and the J gene lost 9 bases, with 16 bases spanning the gap. The CDR3 region is CASSLERSGKVEQFF. The DNA for the CDR3 is TGTGCCAGCAGCTTGGAGAGATCGGGAAAGGTTGAGCAGTTCTTC.

The chain has TRBV18 and TRBJ2-3; D is ambiguous. The germline gives CDR1 KGHSH, CDR2 LQKENI. The germline V and J ends were trimmed by 5 bases and 1 base, with 4 bases remaining between them. The CDR3 spans 12 residues. The CDR3 DNA follows: TGTGCCAGCTCATCCCGCACAGATACGCAGTATTTT. Translating it yields CASSSRTDTQYF.

V and J are TRBV9 and TRBJ1-3, with 12 bases lining up with TRBD1. V lost 7 bases, J lost 4 bases, and 12 bases stayed unmatched. Germline V lookup: CDR1 SGDLS, CDR2 YYNGEE. CDR3 length equals 17 residues. CDR3 DNA: TGTGCCAGCGGTCCCGGGACAGGGGGCGCTGAAGGAAACACCATATATTTT. Translating gives CASGPGTGGAEGNTIYF. The variable domain in full, with the rest retrieved from reference TRBV9 and TRBJ1-3, is DSGVTQTPKHLITATGQRVTLRCSPRSGDLSVYWYQQSLDQGLQFLIQYYNGEERAKGNILERFSAQQFPDLHSELNLSSLELGDSALYFCASGPGTGGAEGNTIYFGEGSWLTVV.

CDR3 DNA: TGTGCCAGCATGGGGTCAGGGGGCCGCTCTAGCAATCAGCCCCAGCATTTT. The encoded protein is CASMGSGGRSSNQPQHF. The chain carries TRBV27 and TRBJ1-5; 8 bases are a match to TRBD1. The germline V gene encodes CDR1 MNHEY and CDR2 SMNVEV (reference sequence). V shed 7 bases, J shed 0 bases, and the junction held 11 bases outside the gene matches. This CDR3 spans 17 amino acids.

This clone came up once. The rearrangement joins TRBV6-5 to TRBJ1-5, with TRBD1 matching 11 bases. Trimming at V came to 6 bases and at J to 2 bases, leaving 0 bases not matched to a gene. Per the germline V gene, CDR1 is MNHEY and CDR2 is SVGAGI. This CDR3 comprises 14 residues. CDR3 sequence (DNA): TGTGCCAGCAGGGGACAGGGGGGCAATCAGCCCCAGCATTTT. As protein: CASRGQGGNQPQHF.

This clone was found a few times. The chain carries TRBV5-6 and TRBJ1-1; 9 nucleotides line up with TRBD1. Looked up from germline, CDR1 is SGHDT and CDR2 is YYEEEE. This CDR3 comprises 13 residues. V lost 4 bases and J lost 9; bases outside the gene matches: 7. This CDR3 is CASSPGTGGQAFF. The CDR3 DNA reads TGTGCCAGCAGCCCGGGAACAGGGGGCCAAGCTTTCTTT.

This rearrangement joins TRBV4-1 to TRBJ2-1; 8 bases line up with TRBD2. This CDR3 comprises 15 residues. Germline V gene data show CDR1 as MGHRA and CDR2 as YSYEKL. V shed 1 base, J shed 10 bases, and the junction held 9 bases outside the gene matches. CDR3 in amino acids: CASSQAGGRWWEQFF. CDR3 coding DNA: TGCGCCAGCAGCCAAGCGGGGGGGCGGTGGTGGGAGCAGTTCTTC.